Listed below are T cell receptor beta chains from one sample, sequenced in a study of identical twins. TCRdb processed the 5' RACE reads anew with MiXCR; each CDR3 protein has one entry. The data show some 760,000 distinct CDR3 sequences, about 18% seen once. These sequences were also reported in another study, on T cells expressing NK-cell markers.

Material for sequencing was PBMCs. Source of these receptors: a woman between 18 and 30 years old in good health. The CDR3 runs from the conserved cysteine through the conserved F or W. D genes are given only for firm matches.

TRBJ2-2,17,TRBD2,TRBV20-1,CSASGLAGGLETGELFF
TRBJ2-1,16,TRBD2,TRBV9,CASSGRTSRTYNEQFF
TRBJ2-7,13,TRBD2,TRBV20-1,CSGQTSGAYEQYF
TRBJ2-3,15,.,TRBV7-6,CASSQRDFRGDTQYF
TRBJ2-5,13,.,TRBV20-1,CSARRGAEETQYF
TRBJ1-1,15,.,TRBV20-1,CSAPRTRNMNTEAFF
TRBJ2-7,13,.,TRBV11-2,CASSPSIPYEQYF
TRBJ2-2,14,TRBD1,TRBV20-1,CSARGTGNTGELFF
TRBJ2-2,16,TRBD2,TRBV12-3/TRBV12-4,CASSRFWTSGSGELFF
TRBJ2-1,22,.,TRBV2,CASSAWDFIGAQSADSYNEQFF
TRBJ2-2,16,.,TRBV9,CASSVAPAGVSGELFF
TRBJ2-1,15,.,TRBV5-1,CASSLGGNAYNEQFF
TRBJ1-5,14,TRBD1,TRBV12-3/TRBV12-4,CASSLSRGEQPQHF
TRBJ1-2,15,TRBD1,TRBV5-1,CASSVQGKDYYGYTF